The source of this T cell receptor (beta chain) is a study of blood T cell repertoires in COVID-19. Study as a whole: Material from acute and convalescent COVID-19 was sourced from the United States, Italy and Spain. The analysed material was cDNA or gDNA that came from T cells, B-cell-depleted T cells, or PBMCs.

The V gene lost 5 bases and the J gene lost 6 bases, with 25 bases spanning the gap. The CDR3 is 17 amino acids. The germline gives CDR1 GTSNPN, CDR2 SVGIG (reference sequence). Under the authors' procedure: Scientists estimated how many nucleated cells there were by amplifying reference gene primers. Generated by immunoSEQ multiplex PCR, the TCRdb table keeps only in-frame clones and is missing some. V, J and clone size derive from that table, while D and trimming were established from the DNA sequence. The sample records 250,000 to 350,000 clones, 89% being singletons. The sample comprised peripheral blood. The chain recombines TRBV30 with TRBJ1-4, with a weak D call TRBD1 (5 bases). The source is a woman aged 35 to 49 who had recovered from COVID-19. The CDR3 DNA reads as TGTGCCTGGGACCGCACCCGGACACCTCATGGATATGAAAAACTGTTTTTT. Protein sequence: CAWDRTRTPHGYEKLFF. Full variable domain (rest looked up from reference TRBV30 and TRBJ1-4): SQTIHQWPATLVQPVGSPLSLECTVEGTSNPNLYWYRQAAGRGLQLLFYSVGIGQISSEVPQNLSASRPQDRQFILSSKKLLLSDSGFYLCAWDRTRTPHGYEKLFFGSGTQLSVL.